The 2 T cell receptor beta chains below all came from one sample that was sequenced in a study of response to subunit inactivated influenza vaccine. TCRdb analysed the RT-PCR reads with MiXCR anew, one entry per CDR3 protein. The sample records 750,000 to 850,000 distinct CDR3 sequences, 15% to 20% being singletons. This sample comprised PBMCs from blood, obtained 4 to 6 days after vaccination. The source of these receptors is a man aged 50 to 59 who received an inactivated influenza vaccine.

This clonotype has just a few counts. The chain recombines TRBV20-1 with TRBJ1-2, with D possibly matching TRBD1 (6 bases). The length of the CDR3 is 13 residues. Trimming cost V 3 bases and J 8 bases, with 16 bases left between them. The germline CDR1 and CDR2 sequences are DFQATT and SNEGSKA (reference sequence). The CDR3 bases are TGCAGTGCTAGCCCGACAGGCCGGACGGGCTACACCTTC. The encoded protein is CSASPTGRTGYTF.

A few counts support this clonotype. J is TRBJ2-1 and V is TRBV7-2, with no clear D. The CDR3 extends over 15 amino acids. Germline loops: CDR1 SGHTA, CDR2 FQGNSA. V lost 1 base and J 4 bases, leaving 11 bases between the germline ends. The CDR3 DNA reads as TGTGCCAGCAGCTTAGTACCCCTAGATTACAATGAGCAGTTCTTC. It yields the protein CASSLVPLDYNEQFF.